This T cell receptor beta chain was identified during a study of T cell repertoires in cytomegalovirus infection. Study as a whole: Selection of CMV epitopes for the study included recently identified HLA-C-restricted and well-studied HLA-B-restricted ones. Indications came from public TCR beta signatures; they pointed to CMV infection and to a matching HLA type.

MiXCR, run by TCRdb on the reads, gives a single entry per CDR3 protein. The sample carries roughly 990,000 distinct CDR3 sequences, roughly 30% recorded once. Trimming removed 1 base from V and 4 bases from J, with 13 bases in between. The CDR3 is made up of 15 amino acids. Germline V CDR1 and CDR2: MGHRA, YSYEKL. In its sample, this clonotype was seen a few times. The target antigen is unknown. Broader study findings: HLA-C-restricted TCR beta clonotypes specific for CMV led the ex vivo response.

The origin of this receptor is a human donor in good health (CMV status not recorded). Some clones in this sample may be carry-over from other donors' samples. The sequenced sample was cultured CD8+ T cells from PBMCs, obtained from culture after CMV antigen stimulation. This chain connects TRBV4-1 to TRBJ2-5; tentatively, D is TRBD2 (6 bases). CDR3 protein: CASSQGVGGGETQYF. In DNA form, the CDR3 reads TGCGCCAGCAGCCAAGGAGTGGGGGGAGGAGAGACCCAGTACTTC.